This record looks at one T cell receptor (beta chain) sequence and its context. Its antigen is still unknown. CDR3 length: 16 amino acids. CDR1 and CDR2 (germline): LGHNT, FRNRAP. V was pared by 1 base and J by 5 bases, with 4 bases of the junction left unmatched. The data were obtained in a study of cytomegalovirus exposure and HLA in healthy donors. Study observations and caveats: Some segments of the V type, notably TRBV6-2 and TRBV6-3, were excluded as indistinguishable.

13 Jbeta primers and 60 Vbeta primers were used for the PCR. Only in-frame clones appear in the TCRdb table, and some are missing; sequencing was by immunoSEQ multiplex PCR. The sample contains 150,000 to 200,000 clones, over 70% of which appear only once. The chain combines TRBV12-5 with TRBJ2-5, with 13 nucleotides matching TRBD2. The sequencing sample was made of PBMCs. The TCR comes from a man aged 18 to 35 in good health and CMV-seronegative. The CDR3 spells CASGLGTSGSGETQYF. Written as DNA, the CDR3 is TGTGCTAGTGGTTTGGGGACTAGCGGGAGCGGGGAGACCCAGTACTTC.